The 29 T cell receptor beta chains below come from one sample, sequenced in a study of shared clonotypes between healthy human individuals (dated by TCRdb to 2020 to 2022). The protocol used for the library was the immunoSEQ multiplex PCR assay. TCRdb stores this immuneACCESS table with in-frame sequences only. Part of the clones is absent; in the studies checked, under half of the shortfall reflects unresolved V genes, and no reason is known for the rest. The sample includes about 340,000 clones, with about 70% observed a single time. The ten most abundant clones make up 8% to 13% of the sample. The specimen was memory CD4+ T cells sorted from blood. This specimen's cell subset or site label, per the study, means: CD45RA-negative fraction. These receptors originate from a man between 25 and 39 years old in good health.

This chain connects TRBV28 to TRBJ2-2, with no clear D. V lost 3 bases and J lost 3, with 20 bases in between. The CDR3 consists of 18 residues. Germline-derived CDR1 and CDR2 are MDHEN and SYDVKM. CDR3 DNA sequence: TGTGCCAGCAGTTTTTCTAACGTCCCCGCGAAATACACCGGGGAGCTGTTTTTT. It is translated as CASSFSNVPAKYTGELFF.

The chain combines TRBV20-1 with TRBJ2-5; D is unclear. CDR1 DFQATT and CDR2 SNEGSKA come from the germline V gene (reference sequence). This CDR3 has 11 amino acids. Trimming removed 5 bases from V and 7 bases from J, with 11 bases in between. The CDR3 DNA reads TGCAGTGCTGTGTTAATCCGGACCCAGTACTTC. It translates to CSAVLIRTQYF.

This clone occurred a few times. The CDR3 bases are TGTGCCAGCAGCGTAGGGGTCCTACAGGACTACGAGCAGTACTTC. Encoded protein: CASSVGVLQDYEQYF. The chain carries TRBV9 and TRBJ2-7; D is possibly TRBD1 (5 bases). The V end was cut by 0 bases, the J end by 3 bases, with 13 bases between. Looked up from germline, CDR1 is SGDLS and CDR2 is YYNGEE. CDR3 length: 15 residues.

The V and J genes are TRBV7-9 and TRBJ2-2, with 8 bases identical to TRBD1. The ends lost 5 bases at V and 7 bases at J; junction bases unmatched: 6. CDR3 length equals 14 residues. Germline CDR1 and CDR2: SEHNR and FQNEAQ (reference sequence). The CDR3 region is CASSVTGVGGELFF. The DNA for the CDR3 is TGTGCCAGCAGCGTGACAGGGGTTGGCGGGGAGCTGTTTTTT. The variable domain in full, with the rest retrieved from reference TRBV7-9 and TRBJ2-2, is DTGVSQNPRHKITKRGQNVTFRCDPISEHNRLYWYRQTLGQGPEFLTYFQNEAQLEKSRLLSDRFSAERPKGSFSTLEIQRTEQGDSAMYLCASSVTGVGGELFFGEGSRLTVL.

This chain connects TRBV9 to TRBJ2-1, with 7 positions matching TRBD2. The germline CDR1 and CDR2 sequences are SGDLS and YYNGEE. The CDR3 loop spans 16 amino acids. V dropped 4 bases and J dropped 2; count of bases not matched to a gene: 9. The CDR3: CASSTAAGTTYNEQFF. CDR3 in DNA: TGTGCCAGCAGCACCGCGGCCGGGACTACCTACAATGAGCAGTTCTTC. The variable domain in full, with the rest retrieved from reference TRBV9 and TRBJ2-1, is DSGVTQTPKHLITATGQRVTLRCSPRSGDLSVYWYQQSLDQGLQFLIQYYNGEERAKGNILERFSAQQFPDLHSELNLSSLELGDSALYFCASSTAAGTTYNEQFFGPGTRLTVL.

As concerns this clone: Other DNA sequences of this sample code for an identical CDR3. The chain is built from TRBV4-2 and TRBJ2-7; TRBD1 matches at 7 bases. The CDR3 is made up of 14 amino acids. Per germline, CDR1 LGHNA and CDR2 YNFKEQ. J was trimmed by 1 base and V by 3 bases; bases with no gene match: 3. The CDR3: CASSQDRISYEQYF. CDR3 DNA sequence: TGTGCCAGCAGCCAGGACAGGATTTCCTACGAGCAGTACTTC.

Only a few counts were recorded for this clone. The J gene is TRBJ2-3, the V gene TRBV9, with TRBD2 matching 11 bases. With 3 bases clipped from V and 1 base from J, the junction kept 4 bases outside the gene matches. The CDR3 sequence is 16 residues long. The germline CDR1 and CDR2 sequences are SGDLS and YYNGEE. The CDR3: CASSETLAGGTDTQYF. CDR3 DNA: TGTGCCAGCAGCGAAACACTAGCGGGAGGCACAGATACGCAGTATTTT.

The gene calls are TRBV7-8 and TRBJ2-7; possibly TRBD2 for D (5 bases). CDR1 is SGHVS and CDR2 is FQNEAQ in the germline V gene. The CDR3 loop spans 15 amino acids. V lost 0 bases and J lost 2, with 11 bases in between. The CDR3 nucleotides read TGTGCCAGCAGCTTAGCGGAGGCAGGTCCCTACGAGCAGTACTTC. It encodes CASSLAEAGPYEQYF.

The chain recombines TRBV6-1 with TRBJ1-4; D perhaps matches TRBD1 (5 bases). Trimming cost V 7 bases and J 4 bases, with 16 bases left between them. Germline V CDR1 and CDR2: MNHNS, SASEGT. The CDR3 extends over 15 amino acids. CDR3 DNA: TGTGCCAGCACGGGCCTACAGGCTTTTAATGAAAAACTGTTTTTT. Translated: CASTGLQAFNEKLFF.

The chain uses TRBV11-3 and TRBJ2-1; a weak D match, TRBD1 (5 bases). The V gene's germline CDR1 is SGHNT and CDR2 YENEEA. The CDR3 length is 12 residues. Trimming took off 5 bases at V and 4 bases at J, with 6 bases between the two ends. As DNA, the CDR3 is TGTGCCAGCAGCCCAGGGTACAATGAGCAGTTCTTC. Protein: CASSPGYNEQFF.

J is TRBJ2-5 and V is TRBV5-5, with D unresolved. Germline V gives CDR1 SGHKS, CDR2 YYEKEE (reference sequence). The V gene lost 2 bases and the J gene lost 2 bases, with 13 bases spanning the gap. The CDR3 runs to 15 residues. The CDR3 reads CASSFIPEEQETQYF. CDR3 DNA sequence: TGTGCCAGCAGCTTCATCCCCGAAGAACAAGAGACCCAGTACTTC.

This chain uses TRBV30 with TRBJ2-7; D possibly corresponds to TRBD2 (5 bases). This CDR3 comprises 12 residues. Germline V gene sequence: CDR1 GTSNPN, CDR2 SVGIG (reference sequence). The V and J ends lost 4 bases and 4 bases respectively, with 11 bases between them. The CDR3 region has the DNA TGTGCCTGGATGGCTAGCCGGTACGAGCAGTACTTC. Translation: CAWMASRYEQYF.

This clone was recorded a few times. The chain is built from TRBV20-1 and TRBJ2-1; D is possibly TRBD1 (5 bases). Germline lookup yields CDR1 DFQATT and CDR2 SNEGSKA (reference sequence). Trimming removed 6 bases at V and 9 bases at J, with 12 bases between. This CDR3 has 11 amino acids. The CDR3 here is CSATGQSEQFF. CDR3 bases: TGCAGTGCAACAGGCCAAAGTGAGCAGTTCTTC.

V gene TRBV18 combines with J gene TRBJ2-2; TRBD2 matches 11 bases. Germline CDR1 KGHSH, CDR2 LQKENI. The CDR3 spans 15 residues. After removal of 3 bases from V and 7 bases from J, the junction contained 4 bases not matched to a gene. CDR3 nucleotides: TGTGCCAGCTCACCCATCGGGACTAGCGGCGGGGAGCTGTTTTTT. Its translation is CASSPIGTSGGELFF.

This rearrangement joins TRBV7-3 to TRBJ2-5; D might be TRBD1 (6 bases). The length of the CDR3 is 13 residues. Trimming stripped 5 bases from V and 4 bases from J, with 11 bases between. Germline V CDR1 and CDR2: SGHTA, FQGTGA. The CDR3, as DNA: TGTGCCAGCAGCCAAGGACAGTTAGAGACCCAGTACTTC. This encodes CASSQGQLETQYF.

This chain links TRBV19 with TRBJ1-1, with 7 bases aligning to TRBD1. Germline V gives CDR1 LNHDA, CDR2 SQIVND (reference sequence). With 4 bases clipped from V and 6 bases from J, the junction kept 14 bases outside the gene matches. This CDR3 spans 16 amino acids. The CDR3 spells CASSTPTSTGTPEAFF. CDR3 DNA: TGTGCCAGTAGTACCCCGACCTCGACAGGGACCCCTGAAGCTTTCTTT.

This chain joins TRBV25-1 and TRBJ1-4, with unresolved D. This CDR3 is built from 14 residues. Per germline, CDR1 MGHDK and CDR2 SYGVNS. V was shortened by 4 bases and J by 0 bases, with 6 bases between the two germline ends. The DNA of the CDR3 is TGTGCCAGCAGTGCCGGTACAACTAATGAAAAACTGTTTTTT. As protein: CASSAGTTNEKLFF.

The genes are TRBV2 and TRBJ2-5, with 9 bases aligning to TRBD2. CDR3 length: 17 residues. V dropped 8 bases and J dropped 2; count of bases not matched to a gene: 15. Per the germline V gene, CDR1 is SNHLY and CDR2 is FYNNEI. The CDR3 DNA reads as TGTGCCAGCGCCTTCGGGGCGGGAGGGAAAAGTCAAGAGACCCAGTACTTC. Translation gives CASAFGAGGKSQETQYF.

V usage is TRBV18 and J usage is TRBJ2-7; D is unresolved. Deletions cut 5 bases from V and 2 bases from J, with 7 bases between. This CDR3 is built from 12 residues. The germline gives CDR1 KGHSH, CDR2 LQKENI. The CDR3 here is CASSDGPYEQYF. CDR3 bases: TGTGCCAGCTCAGACGGGCCCTACGAGCAGTACTTC.

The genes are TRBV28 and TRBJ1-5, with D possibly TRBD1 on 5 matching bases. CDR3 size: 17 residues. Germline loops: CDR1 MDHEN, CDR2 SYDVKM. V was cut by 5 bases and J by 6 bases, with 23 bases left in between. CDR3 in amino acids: CASSPHHQGFGFQPQHF. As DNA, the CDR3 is TGTGCCAGCAGTCCACATCACCAGGGATTTGGTTTTCAGCCCCAGCATTTT.

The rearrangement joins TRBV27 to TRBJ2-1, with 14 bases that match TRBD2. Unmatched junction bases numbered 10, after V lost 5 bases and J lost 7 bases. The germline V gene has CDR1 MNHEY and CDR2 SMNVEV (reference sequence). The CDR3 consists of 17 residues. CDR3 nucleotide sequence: TGTGCCAGCAGTACACCTACCGGGACTAGCGGGAGTAATGAGCAGTTCTTC. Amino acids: CASSTPTGTSGSNEQFF.

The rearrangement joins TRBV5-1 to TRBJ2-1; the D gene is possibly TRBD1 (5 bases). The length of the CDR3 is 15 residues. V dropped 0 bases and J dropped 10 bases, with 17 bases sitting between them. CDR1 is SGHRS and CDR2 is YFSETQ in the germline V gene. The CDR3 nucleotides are TGCGCCAGCAGCTTGGAAGTAGGGGCCTTTTCGGAGCAGTTCTTC. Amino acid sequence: CASSLEVGAFSEQFF.

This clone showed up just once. DNA for the CDR3: TGTGCCAGCAGCCCCACGGGACTAGCGCAAAGCTCCTACGAGCAGTACTTC. Translated, it gives CASSPTGLAQSSYEQYF. The chain employs TRBV16 and TRBJ2-7, with TRBD2 matching over 10 bases. The CDR3 totals 17 residues. Germline V lookup: CDR1 KGHSY, CDR2 FQNENV. V lost 4 bases to trimming and J lost 0 bases; unmatched junction nucleotides: 9.

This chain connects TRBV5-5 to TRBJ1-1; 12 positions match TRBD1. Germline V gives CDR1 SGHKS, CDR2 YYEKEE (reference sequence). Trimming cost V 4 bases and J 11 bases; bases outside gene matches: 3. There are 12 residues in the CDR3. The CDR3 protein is CASSPGQGAAFF. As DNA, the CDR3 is TGTGCCAGCAGCCCGGGACAGGGGGCCGCTTTCTTT.

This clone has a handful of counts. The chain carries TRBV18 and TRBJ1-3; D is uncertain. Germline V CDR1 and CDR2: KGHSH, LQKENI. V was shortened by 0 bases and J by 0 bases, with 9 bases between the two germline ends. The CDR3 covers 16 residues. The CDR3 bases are TGTGCCAGCTCACCACCGACGGGATTCTCTGGAAACACCATATATTTT. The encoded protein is CASSPPTGFSGNTIYF.

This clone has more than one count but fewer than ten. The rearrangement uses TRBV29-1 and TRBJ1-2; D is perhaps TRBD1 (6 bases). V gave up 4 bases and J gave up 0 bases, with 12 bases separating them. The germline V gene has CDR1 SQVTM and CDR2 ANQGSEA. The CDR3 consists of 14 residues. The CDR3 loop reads CSVGSGATNYGYTF. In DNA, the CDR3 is TGCAGCGTTGGGTCAGGGGCCACTAACTATGGCTACACCTTC.

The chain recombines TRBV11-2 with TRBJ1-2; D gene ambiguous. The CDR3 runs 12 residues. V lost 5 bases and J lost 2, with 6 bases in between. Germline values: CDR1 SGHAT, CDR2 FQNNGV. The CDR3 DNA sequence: TGTGCCAGCAGCCAACAAAACTATGGCTACACCTTC. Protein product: CASSQQNYGYTF.

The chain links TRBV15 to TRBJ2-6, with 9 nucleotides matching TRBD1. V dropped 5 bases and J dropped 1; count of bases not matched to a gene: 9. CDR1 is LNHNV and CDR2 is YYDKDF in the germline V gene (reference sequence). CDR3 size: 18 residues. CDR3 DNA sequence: TGTGCCACCAGCCCCTGGGGACAGGGAGAATCTGGGGCCAACGTCCTGACTTTC. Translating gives CATSPWGQGESGANVLTF.

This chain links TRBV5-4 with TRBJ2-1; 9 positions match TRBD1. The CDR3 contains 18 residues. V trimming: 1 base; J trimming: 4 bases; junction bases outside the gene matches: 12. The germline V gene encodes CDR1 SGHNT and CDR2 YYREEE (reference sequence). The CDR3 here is CASSLPQLFGTGYNEQFF. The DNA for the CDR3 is TGTGCCAGCAGCTTGCCCCAACTGTTCGGGACAGGGTACAATGAGCAGTTCTTC.